This T cell receptor (beta chain) was profiled in a study of blood T cell repertoires in COVID-19. The data were produced by immunoSEQ multiplex PCR, yet TCRdb's version contains in-frame clones alone and is incomplete. The sample carries under 450,000 clones, 81% recorded once. V trimming: 6 bases; J trimming: 7 bases; junction bases outside the gene matches: 6. Germline assignment: CDR1 SNHLY and CDR2 FYNNEI. The CDR3 runs to 15 residues. This clonotype originated in a human donor with acute or convalescent COVID-19. The donor label of this sample is uncertain. The V call is TRBV2, the J call TRBJ2-7; TRBD2 matches 16 bases. The sequenced sample consisted of peripheral blood. CDR3 sequence: CASRGLAGGPGEQYF. The CDR3 nucleotides read TGTGCCAGCAGGGGACTAGCGGGAGGGCCGGGTGAGCAGTACTTC.